One sample yielded the 18 T cell receptor beta chains listed below, sequenced in a study of T cell changes during pregnancy in multiple sclerosis. Only in-frame clones appear in the TCRdb table, and some are missing; sequencing was by immunoSEQ multiplex PCR. This table holds approximately 41,000 clones, about 90% found once. The material sequenced was CD4+ T cells from peripheral blood mononuclear cells, taken in the second trimester of pregnancy. The receptor set was obtained from a female donor with multiple sclerosis, enrolled in a pregnancy study.

This clone has just a few counts. This chain connects TRBV30 to TRBJ1-5; 9 nucleotides line up with TRBD1. CDR3 length: 17 residues. The J segment lost 3 bases and the V segment lost 3 bases, leaving 12 bases of the junction unmatched. CDR1 and CDR2 from the germline V gene are GTSNPN and SVGIG (reference sequence). This CDR3 is CAWRRAGTGFPNQPQHF. For the CDR3, the DNA is TGTGCCTGGAGGAGAGCCGGGACAGGGTTTCCCAATCAGCCCCAGCATTTT.

V and J are TRBV18 and TRBJ2-2, with a weak D call TRBD1 (5 bases). Trimming took 3 bases from V and 2 from J, leaving 13 bases between them. The CDR3 extends over 16 amino acids. Germline loops: CDR1 KGHSH, CDR2 LQKENI. The CDR3 region is CASSPGTGPNTGELFF. CDR3 in DNA: TGTGCCAGCTCACCCGGAACAGGACCCAACACCGGGGAGCTGTTTTTT.

V usage is TRBV7-8 and J usage is TRBJ1-2, with D possibly TRBD1 on 5 matching bases. Between the trimmed V and J ends, which lost 1 base and 6 bases, there was a span of 12 bases. This CDR3 comprises 14 residues. CDR1 SGHVS and CDR2 FQNEAQ come from the germline V gene. The CDR3 DNA reads TGTGCCAGCAGCTTAGACGGCAGGGTAAATGGCTACACCTTC. Translated: CASSLDGRVNGYTF.

The chain links TRBV28 to TRBJ2-7, with 10 bases identical to TRBD2. With 0 bases clipped from V and 7 bases from J, the junction kept 6 bases outside the gene matches. CDR1 is MDHEN, CDR2 SYDVKM, per germline. The CDR3 is 15 residues long. The CDR3 here is CASSLWLAGEVEQYF. The CDR3 nucleotides are TGTGCCAGCAGTTTATGGCTAGCGGGAGAGGTAGAGCAGTACTTC. Together with reference TRBV28 and TRBJ2-7, the CDR3 gives the full variable domain: DVKVTQSSRYLVKRTGEKVFLECVQDMDHENMFWYRQDPGLGLRLIYFSYDVKMKEKGDIPEGYSVSREKKERFSLILESASTNQTSMYLCASSLWLAGEVEQYFGPGTRLTVT.

This rearrangement joins TRBV6-5 to TRBJ2-5; D possibly corresponds to TRBD2 (5 bases). The CDR3 consists of 13 residues. Germline V gene data show CDR1 as MNHEY and CDR2 as SVGAGI. Trimming left V 5 bases short and J 7 bases short, with 14 bases between. The DNA of the CDR3 is TGTGCCAGCAGTATAACTAGACTTGGGACCCAGTACTTC. Translated, it gives CASSITRLGTQYF.

This chain links TRBV28 with TRBJ1-5; TRBD1 might be the D (5 bases). CDR3 length equals 17 residues. Germline-derived CDR1 and CDR2 are MDHEN and SYDVKM. V lost 3 bases and J lost 0, with 15 bases in between. The CDR3 region is CASSFFRRVNSNQPQHF. Here the CDR3 DNA reads TGTGCCAGCAGTTTTTTCCGCAGGGTAAATAGCAATCAGCCCCAGCATTTT. Complete variable domain (other parts from reference TRBV28 and TRBJ1-5): DVKVTQSSRYLVKRTGEKVFLECVQDMDHENMFWYRQDPGLGLRLIYFSYDVKMKEKGDIPEGYSVSREKKERFSLILESASTNQTSMYLCASSFFRRVNSNQPQHFGDGTRLSIL.

The chain is built from TRBV25-1 and TRBJ2-1; perhaps TRBD2 as D (5 bases). The CDR3 loop spans 13 amino acids. From germline, CDR1 is MGHDK and CDR2 SYGVNS. Trimming stripped 3 bases from V and 5 bases from J, with 8 bases between. The CDR3 region has the DNA TGTGCCAGCAGTGAGTGGGAGAACAATGAGCAGTTCTTC. Translating gives CASSEWENNEQFF.

This chain joins TRBV28 and TRBJ2-7; 7 bases agree with TRBD1. The V gene's germline CDR1 is MDHEN and CDR2 SYDVKM. Germline trimming cut 6 bases from V and 4 bases from J; bases unmatched to any gene: 6. This CDR3 region has 13 residues. In nucleotides, the CDR3 is TGTGCCAGCAGAGCCAACAGGGGATACGAGCAGTACTTC. Protein product: CASRANRGYEQYF.

This sequence joins TRBV19 and TRBJ2-3, with D perhaps TRBD2 (6 bases). Trimming stripped 1 base from V and 4 bases from J, with 15 bases between. CDR3 length: 16 residues. Looked up from germline, CDR1 is LNHDA and CDR2 is SQIVND (reference sequence). The CDR3 bases are TGTGCCAGTAGTATAGGTGGGGGGTCGAACGCAGATACGCAGTATTTT. This sequence encodes CASSIGGGSNADTQYF.

V and J are TRBV28 and TRBJ1-1; D is unclear. Trimming shortened V by 7 bases and J by 0 bases, and 12 bases separated the two germline ends. Germline V lookup: CDR1 MDHEN, CDR2 SYDVKM. The length of the CDR3 is 14 residues. The CDR3 here is CASIVSPVNTEAFF. The CDR3 bases are TGTGCCAGCATTGTGAGTCCGGTGAACACTGAAGCTTTCTTT.

The chain couples TRBV5-4 to TRBJ2-6; the match to TRBD1 covers 11 bases. The V gene's germline CDR1 is SGHNT and CDR2 YYREEE (reference sequence). The V segment lost 0 bases and the J segment 0 bases; nucleotides outside the gene matches: 5. The CDR3 contains 19 residues. Here the CDR3 reads CASSLVGTGGASGANVLTF. CDR3 bases: TGTGCCAGCAGCTTGGTAGGGACAGGGGGTGCCTCTGGGGCCAACGTCCTGACTTTC.

The J gene is TRBJ1-3, the V gene TRBV15; 9 nucleotides agree with TRBD1. CDR3 size: 19 residues. The junction had 14 bases not matched to a gene; V was cut back by 0 bases and J by 5 bases. Germline V gives CDR1 LNHNV, CDR2 YYDKDF (reference sequence). CDR3 region: CATSRETFAAGQGRNTIYF. CDR3 nucleotide sequence: TGTGCCACCAGCAGAGAAACTTTTGCCGCGGGACAGGGACGAAACACCATATATTTT.

CDR3 bases: TGTGCCAGTAGTATAGTGGGGACAGGCCAAGCTTTCTTT. Its translation is CASSIVGTGQAFF. The chain uses TRBV19 and TRBJ1-1, with 8 bases lining up with TRBD1. Trimming took 1 base from V and 9 from J; bases not matched to a gene: 4. Germline values: CDR1 LNHDA, CDR2 SQIVND (reference sequence). This CDR3 has 13 amino acids.

V and J are TRBV30 and TRBJ1-1; maybe TRBD1 (6 bases). The CDR3 consists of 14 residues. From germline, CDR1 is GTSNPN and CDR2 SVGIG (reference sequence). Trimming took off 2 bases at V and 6 bases at J, with 16 bases between the two ends. CDR3: CAWSRGGAIAEAFF. DNA for the CDR3: TGTGCCTGGAGTCGTGGGGGGGCGATAGCTGAAGCTTTCTTT.

The chain combines TRBV5-6 with TRBJ1-2; D gene uncertain. The V gene lost 3 bases and the J gene lost 4 bases, with 13 bases spanning the gap. CDR1 and CDR2 (germline): SGHDT, YYEEEE. There are 14 residues in the CDR3. The CDR3 sequence: CASSSGSLVYGYTF. The CDR3 DNA reads as TGTGCCAGCAGCTCGGGGAGCCTCGTCTATGGCTACACCTTC.

The gene calls are TRBV21-1 and TRBJ1-1; the DNA was not compared with TRBD1, the D call given in the table. TRBV21-1 is a known pseudogene. CDR3 length equals 14 residues. The CDR3 DNA reads TGTGCCAGCAGCATAAAACAGGGTAACACTGAAGCTTTCTTT. Its translation is CASSIKQGNTEAFF.

The rearrangement links TRBV5-6 to TRBJ1-5, with D perhaps matching TRBD1 (5 bases). Trimming took off 1 base at V and 4 bases at J, with 12 bases between the two ends. From germline, CDR1 is SGHDT and CDR2 YYEEEE. The CDR3 sequence is 15 residues long. The CDR3 spells CASSLNGQGNQPQHF. CDR3 DNA sequence: TGTGCCAGCAGCTTGAATGGGCAGGGTAATCAGCCCCAGCATTTT.

V and J are TRBV18 and TRBJ2-1, with 12 bases lining up with TRBD2. V lost 6 bases to trimming and J lost 6 bases; unmatched junction nucleotides: 15. This CDR3 is 18 amino acids long. The germline V gene has CDR1 KGHSH and CDR2 LQKENI. CDR3 nucleotide sequence: TGTGCCAGCTCTCGAAAGTCGACTAGCGGGAGACCAGCCAATGAGCAGTTCTTC. It is translated as CASSRKSTSGRPANEQFF.